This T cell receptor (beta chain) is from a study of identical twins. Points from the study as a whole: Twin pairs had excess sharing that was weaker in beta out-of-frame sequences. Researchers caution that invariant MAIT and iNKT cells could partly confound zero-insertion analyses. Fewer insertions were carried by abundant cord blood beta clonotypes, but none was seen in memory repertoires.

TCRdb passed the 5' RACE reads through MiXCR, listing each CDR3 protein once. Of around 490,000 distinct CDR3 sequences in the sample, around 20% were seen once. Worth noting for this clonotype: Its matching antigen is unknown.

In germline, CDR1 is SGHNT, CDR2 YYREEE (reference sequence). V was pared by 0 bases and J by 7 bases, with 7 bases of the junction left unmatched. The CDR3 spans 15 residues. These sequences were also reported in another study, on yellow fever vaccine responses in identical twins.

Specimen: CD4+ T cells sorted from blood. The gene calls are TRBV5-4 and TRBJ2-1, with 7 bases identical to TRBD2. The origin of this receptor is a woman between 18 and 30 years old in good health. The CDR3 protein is CASSLETGGSNEQFF. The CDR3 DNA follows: TGTGCCAGCAGCTTGGAAACGGGAGGTAGTAATGAGCAGTTCTTC.